The next 3 T cell receptor beta chains were all read from a single sample in a study of radiotherapy plus CTLA-4 blockade in lung cancer. Clones were sequenced by immunoSEQ multiplex PCR, and TCRdb holds only the in-frame ones, with some missing. The profile shows approximately 60,000 clones, 60% to 85% of them singletons. This material consisted of peripheral blood, taken from a patient treated with radiotherapy plus ipilimumab. The receptors derive from a human donor with non-small cell lung cancer who had a complete response to radiotherapy plus ipilimumab.

The rearrangement joins TRBV7-9 to TRBJ2-7; D is unresolved. V was trimmed by 1 base and J by 3 bases, leaving 4 bases between them. This CDR3 region has 12 residues. Germline loops: CDR1 SEHNR, CDR2 FQNEAQ (reference sequence). The CDR3 bases are TGTGCCAGCAGCTTAGAAGACTACGAGCAGTACGTC. Translated, it gives CASSLEDYEQYV.

The chain combines TRBV6-1 with TRBJ2-1, with unresolved D. V lost 6 bases and J lost 4, with 4 bases in between. The CDR3 is 11 residues long. Germline V lookup: CDR1 MNHNS, CDR2 SASEGT. The CDR3 is CASRLYNEQFF. CDR3 coding DNA: TGTGCCAGCAGGTTATACAATGAGCAGTTCTTC.

This clone was found a few times. The V call is TRBV2, the J call TRBJ2-5; 10 nucleotides match TRBD1. The ends lost 7 bases at V and 5 bases at J; junction bases unmatched: 10. CDR1 is SNHLY and CDR2 is FYNNEI in the germline V gene. The CDR3 is 15 residues long. This CDR3 reads CASTSDRGRWETQYF. The CDR3 nucleotides are TGTGCCAGCACCTCCGACAGGGGGCGGTGGGAGACCCAGTACTTC.